This note documents a single T cell receptor beta chain sequence. Each sample's input was around 270 ng genomic DNA, some 38,000 genome equivalents. This sample was taken from a study of T cell clusters in autoimmune cytopenias. Multiplex touch-down PCR amplified TRB using TRB-A and TRB-B pools in one tube. TCRdb re-analyzed the multiplex PCR reads; it lists each CDR3 protein once, without DNA. The sample holds under 8,500 distinct CDR3 sequences. This CDR3 has 17 amino acids. Germline V gives CDR1 PRHDT, CDR2 FYEKMQ (reference sequence). The same sample was also used in a study of T cell repertoires in aging, cancer and after chemotherapy.

This TCR came from a human donor in good health. The specimen was peripheral blood. J is TRBJ2-3 and V is TRBV13; the TCRdb D gene call, TRBD2, has no DNA to confirm it. The CDR3 loop is CASSLWGTSGDTDTQYF.